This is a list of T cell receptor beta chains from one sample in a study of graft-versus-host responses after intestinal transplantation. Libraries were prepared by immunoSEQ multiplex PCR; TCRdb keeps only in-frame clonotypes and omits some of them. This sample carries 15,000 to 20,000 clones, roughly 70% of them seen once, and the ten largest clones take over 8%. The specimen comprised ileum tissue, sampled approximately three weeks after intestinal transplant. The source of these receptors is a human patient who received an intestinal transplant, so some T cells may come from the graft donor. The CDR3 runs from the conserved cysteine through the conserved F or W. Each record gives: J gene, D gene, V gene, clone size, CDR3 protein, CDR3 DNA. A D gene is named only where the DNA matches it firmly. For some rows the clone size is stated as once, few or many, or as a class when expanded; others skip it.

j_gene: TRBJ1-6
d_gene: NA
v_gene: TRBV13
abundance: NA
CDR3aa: CASRRQWGASPLHF
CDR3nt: TGTGCCAGCAGGAGACAGTGGGGTGCTTCACCCCTCCACTTT

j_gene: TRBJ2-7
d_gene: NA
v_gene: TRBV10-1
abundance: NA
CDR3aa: CASTTSGYEQYF
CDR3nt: TGCGCCAGCACCACGTCGGGCTACGAGCAGTACTTC

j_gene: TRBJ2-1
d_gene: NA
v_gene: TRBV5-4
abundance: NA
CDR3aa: CASSFGVNEQFF
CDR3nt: TGTGCCAGCAGCTTCGGGGTCAATGAGCAGTTCTTC

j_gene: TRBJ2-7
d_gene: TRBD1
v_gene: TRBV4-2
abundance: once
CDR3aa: CASSQILTGGGYEQYF
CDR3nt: TGTGCCAGCAGCCAAATATTGACAGGGGGGGGATACGAGCAGTACTTC

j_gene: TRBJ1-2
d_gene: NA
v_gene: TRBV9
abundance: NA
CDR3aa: CASSSDRLYGYTF
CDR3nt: TGTGCCAGCAGCTCTGACAGGCTCTATGGCTACACCTTC

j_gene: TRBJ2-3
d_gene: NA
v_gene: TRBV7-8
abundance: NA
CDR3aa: CASSLYTDTQYF
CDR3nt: TGTGCCAGCAGCCTATACACAGATACGCAGTATTTT

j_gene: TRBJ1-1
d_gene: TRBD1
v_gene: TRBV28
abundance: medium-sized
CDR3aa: CAPGGTEAFF
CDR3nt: TGTGCTCCAGGGGGCACTGAAGCTTTCTTT

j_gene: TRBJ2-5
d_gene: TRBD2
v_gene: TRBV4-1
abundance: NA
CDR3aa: CASSQDGFAGTSGGRPEETQYF
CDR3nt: TGCGCCAGCAGCCAAGATGGGTTTGCGGGGACTAGCGGGGGCCGTCCGGAAGAGACCCAGTACTTC

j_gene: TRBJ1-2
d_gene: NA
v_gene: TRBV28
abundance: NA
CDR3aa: CASNINEGDLYGYTF
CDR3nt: TGTGCCAGCAACATAAATGAGGGGGACCTCTATGGCTACACCTTC

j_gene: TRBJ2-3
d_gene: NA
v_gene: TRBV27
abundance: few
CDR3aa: CASSFSVPTDTQYF
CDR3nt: TGTGCCAGCAGTTTTTCGGTGCCCACAGATACGCAGTATTTT

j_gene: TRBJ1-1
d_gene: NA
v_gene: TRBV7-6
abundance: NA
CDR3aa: CASSHEATGSTEAFF
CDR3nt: TGTGCCAGCAGCCACGAAGCTACAGGGTCCACTGAAGCTTTCTTT

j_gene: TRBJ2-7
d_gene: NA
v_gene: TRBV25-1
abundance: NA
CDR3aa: CASSEVTAYEQYF
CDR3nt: TGTGCCAGCAGTGAAGTTACAGCCTACGAGCAGTACTTC

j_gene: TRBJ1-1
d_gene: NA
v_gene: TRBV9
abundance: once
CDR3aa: CASSPTARATEAFF
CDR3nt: TGTGCCAGCAGCCCAACAGCCAGGGCCACTGAAGCTTTCTTT

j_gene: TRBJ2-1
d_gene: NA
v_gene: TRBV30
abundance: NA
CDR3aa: CAWSVTSGVEQFF
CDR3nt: TGTGCCTGGAGCGTGACTAGTGGGGTTGAGCAGTTCTTC

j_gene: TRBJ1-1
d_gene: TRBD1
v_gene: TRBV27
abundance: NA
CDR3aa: CASSFGTGEAFF
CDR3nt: TGTGCCAGCAGTTTCGGGACAGGTGAAGCTTTCTTT

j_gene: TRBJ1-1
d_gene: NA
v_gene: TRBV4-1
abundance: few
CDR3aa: CASSRGVPVAEAFF
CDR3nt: TGCGCCAGCAGCCGAGGTGTACCGGTCGCTGAAGCTTTCTTT

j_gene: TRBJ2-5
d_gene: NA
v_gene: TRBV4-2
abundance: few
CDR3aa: CASSQGGGLGETQYF
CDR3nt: TGTGCCAGCAGCCAAGGTGGGGGGTTGGGAGAGACCCAGTACTTC

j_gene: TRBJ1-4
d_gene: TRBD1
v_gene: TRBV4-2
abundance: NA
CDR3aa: CASSQDSRGTGYNHLFF
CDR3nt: TGTGCCAGCAGCCAAGATTCCCGCGGGACAGGGTACAATCATCTGTTTTTT

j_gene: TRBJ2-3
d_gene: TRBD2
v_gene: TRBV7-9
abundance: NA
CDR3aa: CASSTRTSGVDTQYF
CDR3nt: TGTGCCAGCAGCACAAGGACTAGCGGGGTCGATACGCAGTATTTT

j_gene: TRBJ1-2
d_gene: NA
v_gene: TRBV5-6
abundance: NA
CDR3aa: CASSLETFGYTF
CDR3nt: TGTGCCAGCAGCTTAGAAACTTTTGGTTACACCTTC

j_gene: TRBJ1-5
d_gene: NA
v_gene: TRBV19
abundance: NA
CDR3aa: CASSPPGREGSNQPQHF
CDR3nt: TGTGCCAGTAGTCCCCCGGGCAGGGAGGGAAGCAATCAGCCCCAGCATTTT

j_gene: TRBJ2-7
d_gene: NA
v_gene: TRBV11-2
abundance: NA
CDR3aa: CASSRQTQSSYEQYF
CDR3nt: TGTGCCAGCAGCCGTCAGACACAAAGCTCCTACGAGCAGTACTTC

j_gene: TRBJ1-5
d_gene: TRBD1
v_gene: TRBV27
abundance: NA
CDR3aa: CASSITRTGDNQPQHF
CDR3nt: TGTGCCAGCAGCATAACCAGGACAGGGGACAATCAGCCCCAGCATTTT

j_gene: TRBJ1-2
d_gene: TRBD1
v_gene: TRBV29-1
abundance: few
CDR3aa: CSVRTGRKGYTF
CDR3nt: TGCAGCGTCCGGACAGGGAGAAAAGGCTACACCTTC

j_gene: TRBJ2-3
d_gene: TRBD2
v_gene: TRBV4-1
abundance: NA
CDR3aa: CASSQNGLAGSTDTQYF
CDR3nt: TGCGCCAGCAGCCAGAATGGACTAGCGGGGAGCACAGATACGCAGTATTTT

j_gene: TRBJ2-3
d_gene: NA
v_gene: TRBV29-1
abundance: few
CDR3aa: CSVVLFRGNTQYF
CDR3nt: TGCAGCGTGGTTTTATTCAGGGGAAATACGCAGTATTTT

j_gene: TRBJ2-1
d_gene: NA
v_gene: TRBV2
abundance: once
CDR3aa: CASRILNEQFF
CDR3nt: TGTGCCAGCAGGATACTCAATGAGCAGTTCTTC

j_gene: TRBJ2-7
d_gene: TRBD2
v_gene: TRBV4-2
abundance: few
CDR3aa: CASSQEQTSGSGYEQYF
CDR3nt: TGTGCCAGCAGCCAAGAGCAAACTAGCGGGAGTGGTTACGAGCAGTACTTC

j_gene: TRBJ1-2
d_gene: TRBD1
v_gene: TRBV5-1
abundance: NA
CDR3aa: CASKQGTGVYGYTF
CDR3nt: TGCGCCAGCAAACAGGGGACAGGTGTTTATGGCTACACCTTC

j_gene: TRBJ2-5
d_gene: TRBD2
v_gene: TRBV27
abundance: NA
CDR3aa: CASSPRGAGGPETQYF
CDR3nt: TGTGCCAGCAGTCCCCGGGGAGCGGGAGGGCCGGAGACCCAGTACTTC

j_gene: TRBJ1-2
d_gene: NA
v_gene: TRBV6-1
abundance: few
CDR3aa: CASSEGGAPNYGYTF
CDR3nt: TGTGCCAGCAGTGAAGGCGGGGCTCCAAACTATGGCTACACCTTC

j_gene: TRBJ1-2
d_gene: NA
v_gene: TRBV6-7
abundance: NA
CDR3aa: CASSYPGRVLYGYTF
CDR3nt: TGTGCCAGCAGTTACCCAGGTCGAGTTCTTTATGGCTACACCTTC

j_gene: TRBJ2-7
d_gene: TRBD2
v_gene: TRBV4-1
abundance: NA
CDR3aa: CASSQSRLTSGSQYF
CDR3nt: TGCGCCAGCAGCCAATCAAGATTGACTAGCGGGAGTCAGTACTTC

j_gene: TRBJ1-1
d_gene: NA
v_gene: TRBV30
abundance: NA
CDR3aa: CAWSVYLNTEAFF
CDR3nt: TGTGCCTGGAGTGTCTACCTGAACACTGAAGCTTTCTTT

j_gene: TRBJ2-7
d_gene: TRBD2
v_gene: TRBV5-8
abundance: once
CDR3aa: CASSFLYYVSGSYEQYF
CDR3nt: TGTGCCAGCAGCTTTCTGTACTATGTAAGCGGGAGCTACGAGCAGTACTTC

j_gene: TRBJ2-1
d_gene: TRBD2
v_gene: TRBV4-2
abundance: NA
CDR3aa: CASSQDRSPSGSTYEQFF
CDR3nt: TGTGCCAGCAGCCAAGATAGGTCCCCTAGCGGGAGTACCTATGAGCAGTTCTTC

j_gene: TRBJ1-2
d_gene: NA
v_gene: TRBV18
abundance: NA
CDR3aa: CASSPGTGGSWGYTF
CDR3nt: TGTGCCAGCTCACCAGGTACCGGCGGTTCGTGGGGCTACACCTTC

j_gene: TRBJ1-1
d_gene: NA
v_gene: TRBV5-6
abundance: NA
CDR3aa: CASSPPDMFYTEAFF
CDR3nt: TGTGCCAGCAGCCCTCCGGACATGTTTTACACTGAAGCTTTCTTT

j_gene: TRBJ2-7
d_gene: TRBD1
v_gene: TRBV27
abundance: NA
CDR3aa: CASSLRTGGYEQYF
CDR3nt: TGTGCCAGCAGTTTGAGGACAGGGGGCTACGAGCAGTACTTC

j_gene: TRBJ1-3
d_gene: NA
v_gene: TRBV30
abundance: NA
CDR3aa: CAWTGRNTIYF
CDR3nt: TGTGCCTGGACAGGCCGAAACACCATATATTTT

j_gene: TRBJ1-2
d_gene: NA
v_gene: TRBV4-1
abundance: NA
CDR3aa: CASSQEHGGVGYGYTF
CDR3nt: TGCGCCAGCAGCCAAGAGCACGGGGGTGTGGGCTATGGCTACACCTTC

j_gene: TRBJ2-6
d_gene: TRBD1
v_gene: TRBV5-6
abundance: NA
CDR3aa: CASSGDRVGSGANVLTF
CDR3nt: TGTGCCAGCAGCGGCGACAGGGTAGGCTCTGGGGCCAACGTCCTGACTTTC

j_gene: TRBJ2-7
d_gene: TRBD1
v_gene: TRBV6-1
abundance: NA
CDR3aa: CASRDTGGYEQYF
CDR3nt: TGTGCCAGCAGAGATACAGGGGGCTACGAGCAGTACTTC

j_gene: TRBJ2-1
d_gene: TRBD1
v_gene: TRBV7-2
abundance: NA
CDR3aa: CASSLSGQGYNEQFF
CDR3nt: TGTGCCAGCAGCTTATCGGGACAGGGGTACAATGAGCAGTTCTTC

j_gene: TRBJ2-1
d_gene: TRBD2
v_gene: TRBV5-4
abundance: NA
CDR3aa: CASSSLAGGSYNEQFF
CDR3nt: TGTGCCAGCAGCTCGCTAGCGGGAGGCTCCTACAATGAGCAGTTCTTC

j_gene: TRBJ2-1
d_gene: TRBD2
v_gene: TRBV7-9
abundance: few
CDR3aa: CASSFTGTTYNEQFF
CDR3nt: TGTGCCAGCAGCTTTACCGGGACTACCTACAATGAGCAGTTCTTC

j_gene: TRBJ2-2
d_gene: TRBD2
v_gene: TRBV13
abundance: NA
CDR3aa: CASSRRLAPSVGTGELFF
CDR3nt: TGTGCCAGCAGCCGCCGACTAGCCCCAAGTGTGGGGACCGGGGAGCTGTTTTTT

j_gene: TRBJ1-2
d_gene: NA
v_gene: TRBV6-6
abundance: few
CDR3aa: CASSSQVSNYGYTF
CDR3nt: TGTGCCAGCAGTTCCCAGGTTTCTAACTATGGCTACACCTTC

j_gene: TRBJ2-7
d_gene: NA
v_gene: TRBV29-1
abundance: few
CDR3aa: CSVEGVAESSYEQYF
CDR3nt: TGCAGCGTTGAAGGGGTAGCGGAAAGCTCCTACGAGCAGTACTTC

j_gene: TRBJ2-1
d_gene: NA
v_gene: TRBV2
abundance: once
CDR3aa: CASSDPPGYNEQFF
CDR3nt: TGTGCCAGCAGTGATCCGCCGGGTTACAATGAGCAGTTCTTC

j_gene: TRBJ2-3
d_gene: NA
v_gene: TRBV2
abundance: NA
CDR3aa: CASRRSETQYF
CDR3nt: TGTGCCAGCAGACGGAGCGAAACGCAGTATTTT

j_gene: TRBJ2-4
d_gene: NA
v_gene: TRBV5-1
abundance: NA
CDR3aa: CASSLAGAKNIQYF
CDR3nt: TGCGCCAGCAGCTTGGCCGGGGCCAAAAACATTCAGTACTTC

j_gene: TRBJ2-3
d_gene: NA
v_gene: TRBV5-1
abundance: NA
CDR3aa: CASSFSGLTDTQYF
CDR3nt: TGCGCCAGCAGCTTTAGCGGACTCACAGATACGCAGTATTTT

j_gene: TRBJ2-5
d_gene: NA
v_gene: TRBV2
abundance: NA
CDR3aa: CASSEGGNQETQYF
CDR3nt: TGTGCCAGCAGTGAAGGAGGGAACCAAGAGACCCAGTACTTC

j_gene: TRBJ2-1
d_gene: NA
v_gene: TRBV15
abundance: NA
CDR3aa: CATSIGSSNEQFF
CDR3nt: TGTGCCACCAGCATCGGGAGTAGCAATGAGCAGTTCTTC

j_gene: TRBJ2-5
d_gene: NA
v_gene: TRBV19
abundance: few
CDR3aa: CASSILAPSRETQYF
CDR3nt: TGTGCCAGTAGTATCCTAGCGCCATCCCGCGAGACCCAGTACTTC